These T cell receptor beta chains were read from a single sample in a study of shared clonotypes between healthy human individuals. Clones were sequenced by immunoSEQ multiplex PCR, and TCRdb holds only the in-frame ones, with some missing. In the table there are about 2.2 million clones, 85% to 95% of which are singletons. Sequencing was carried out using naive CD8+ T cells from PBMCs. These receptors were taken from a man aged 18 to 30 in good health. Some clones in this sample may be carry-over from other donors' samples. Each CDR3 is given with its conserved first and last residue.

V: TRBV10-3; CDR3: CAIRGTGLSYEQYF
V: TRBV6-5; CDR3: CASSYSGRSYEQYF
V: TRBV23-1; CDR3: CASSQGSLTPYEQYF
V: TRBV25-1; CDR3: CASSESWGSNYGYTF
V: TRBV7-9; CDR3: CASSLGAAAQYF
V: TRBV4-2; CDR3: CASSQEQGVYGYTF
V: TRBV10-3; CDR3: CAISDQPGLAGNIQYF
V: TRBV7-3; CDR3: CASSAAGELFF
V: TRBV9; CDR3: CASSPGGGAKNIQYF
V: TRBV2; CDR3: CASSGTPAGRPQHF
V: TRBV2; CDR3: CAEKNTEAFF
V: TRBV19; CDR3: CASSIAWERTYGYTF
V: TRBV27; CDR3: CASSPTGYGRTEAFF
V: TRBV7-9; CDR3: CASSLGGGADTEAFF
V: TRBV27; CDR3: CASSSGTSGAGEQYF
V: TRBV15; CDR3: CATSRDFGGGGVLGETQYF